This T cell receptor beta chain was found in a study of OX40 agonist ivuxolimab in advanced cancers. The study, taken as a whole, reports: It was not determined which antigens were specifically recognized by the peripheral T cells that had undergone clonal expansion. The 0.1-3.0 mg/kg partial responders had among the lowest clonal expansion.

Libraries were prepared by immunoSEQ multiplex PCR; TCRdb keeps only in-frame clonotypes and omits some of them. The sample records around 67,000 clones, about 85% being singletons. The V gene lost 7 bases and the J gene lost 4 bases, with 16 bases spanning the gap. This CDR3 has 14 amino acids. Germline CDR1 reads MDHEN; CDR2 reads SYDVKM. As regards this clone: The antigen is unknown.

The J gene is TRBJ2-5, the V gene TRBV28; D is unclear. Sample: CD4+ or CD8+ T cells sorted from blood, taken in a trial of the OX40 agonist ivuxolimab. The clonotype comes from an adult with an advanced solid tumor such as melanoma, head and neck, liver or kidney cancer. CDR3 nucleotides: TGTGCCAGCACCCGACCCCATGGCGTAGAGACCCAGTACTTC. Its translation: CASTRPHGVETQYF.